This T cell receptor beta chain was recovered during a study of T cells in Graves' hyperthyroidism and ophthalmopathy. Study-wide results and limits: Ophthalmopathy, as predicted by the model, came a median roughly 6.3 months after the prediction.

This clonotype was picked up many times. Its matching antigen is unknown. Template material for amplifying TCR beta CDR3 regions consisted of RNA transcripts. HTBI primers were used for first-round RT-PCR of the TCR CDR3. TCRdb fed the multiplex PCR reads into MiXCR, producing one record per CDR3 protein. The repertoire has about 550,000 distinct CDR3 sequences, less than 25% of them found once; the top ten carry more than 20%. CDR1 is SGHKS and CDR2 is YYEKEE in the germline V gene (reference sequence). With 2 bases removed from V and 5 bases from J, the gap between germline ends came to 16 bases. This CDR3 region has 15 residues.

The chain has TRBV5-5 and TRBJ1-1; maybe TRBD1 (6 bases). The sequence was obtained from a man aged 18 to 29 with Graves' hyperthyroidism. The sequenced material came from blood. CDR3 nucleotide sequence: TGTGCCAGCAGCTTAATGGGGCAGGGGTGGACTGAAGCTTTCTTT. Its translation is CASSLMGQGWTEAFF.